This T cell receptor (beta chain) was sequenced in a study of shared clonotypes between healthy human individuals. Across the study: CD4 naive cells filled three plates per donor, CD4 memory three, CD8 naive two and CD8 memory one.

The study's findings and limits: Larger estimated richness was generally seen in naive subsets than in memory subsets. Only blood underwent sampling, and tissue repertoires likely differ.

Profiled with immunoSEQ multiplex PCR; TCRdb holds only in-frame clones, not every one. The repertoire consists of millions of clones, with about 92% occurring once and the leading ten covering 1.7%. Between the trimmed V and J ends, which lost 0 bases and 2 bases, there was a span of 12 bases. This CDR3 has 15 residues. The V gene's germline CDR1 is SGHKS and CDR2 YYEKEE (reference sequence). A word on this clone: What it binds is not known.

Positively selected for CCR7, the CD45RO-negative cells used as naive CD8 cells excluded terminally differentiated effector memory CD45RA+ cells. Donors, healthy HIV-negative adults, lacked recent acute infections or vaccinations. The rearrangement uses TRBV5-5 and TRBJ2-7; D call uncertain. This receptor was taken from a man aged 18 to 35 in good health. Some clones in this sample may be carry-over from other donors' samples. The sample was naive CD8+ T cells from PBMCs. CDR3 in amino acids: CASSLVLRPTYEQYF. The CDR3 DNA reads as TGTGCCAGCAGCTTGGTTCTCAGGCCAACCTACGAGCAGTACTTC. Full variable domain (rest looked up from reference TRBV5-5 and TRBJ2-7): DAGVTQSPTHLIKTRGQQVTLRCSPISGHKSVSWYQQVLGQGPQFIFQYYEKEERGRGNFPDRFSARQFPNYSSELNVNALLLGDSALYLCASSLVLRPTYEQYFGPGTRLTVT.